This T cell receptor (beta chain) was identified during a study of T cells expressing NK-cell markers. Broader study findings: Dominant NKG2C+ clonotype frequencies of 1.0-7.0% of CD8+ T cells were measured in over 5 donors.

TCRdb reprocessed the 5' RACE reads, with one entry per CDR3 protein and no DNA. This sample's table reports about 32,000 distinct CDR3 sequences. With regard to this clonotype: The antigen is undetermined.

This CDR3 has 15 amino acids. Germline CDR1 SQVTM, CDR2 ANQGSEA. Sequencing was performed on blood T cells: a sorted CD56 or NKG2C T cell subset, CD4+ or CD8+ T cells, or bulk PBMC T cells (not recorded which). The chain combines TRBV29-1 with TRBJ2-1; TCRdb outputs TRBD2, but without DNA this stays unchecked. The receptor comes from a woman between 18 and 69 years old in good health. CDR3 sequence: CSVELRRGGSNEQFF.